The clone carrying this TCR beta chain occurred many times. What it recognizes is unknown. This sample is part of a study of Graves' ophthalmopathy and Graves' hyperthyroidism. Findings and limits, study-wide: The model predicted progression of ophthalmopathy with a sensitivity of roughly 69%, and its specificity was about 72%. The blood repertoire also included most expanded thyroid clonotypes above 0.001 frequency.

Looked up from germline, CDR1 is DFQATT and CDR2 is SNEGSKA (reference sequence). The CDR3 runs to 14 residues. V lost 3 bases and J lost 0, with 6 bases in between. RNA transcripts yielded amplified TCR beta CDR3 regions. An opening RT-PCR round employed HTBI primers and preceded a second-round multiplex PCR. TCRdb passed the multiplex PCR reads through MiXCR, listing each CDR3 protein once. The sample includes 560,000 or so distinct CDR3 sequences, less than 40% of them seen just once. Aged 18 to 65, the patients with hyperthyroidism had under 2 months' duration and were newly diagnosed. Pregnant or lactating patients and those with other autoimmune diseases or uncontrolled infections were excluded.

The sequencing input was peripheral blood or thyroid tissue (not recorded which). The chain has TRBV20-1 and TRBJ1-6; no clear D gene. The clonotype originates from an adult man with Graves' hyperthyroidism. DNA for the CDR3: TGCAGTGCTAGTCAGAGCTCCTATAATTCACCCCTCCACTTT. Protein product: CSASQSSYNSPLHF.